The clone carrying this T cell receptor (beta chain) was seen once. Data came from immunoSEQ multiplex PCR; TCRdb stores just in-frame clones and leaves some out. This sample yields about 2 million clones, of which about 95% are seen a single time; roughly 1% belongs to the top ten. The data derive from a study of shared clonotypes between healthy human individuals. Trimming took 0 bases from V and 6 from J, leaving 6 bases between them. The CDR3 runs 13 residues. Germline V gives CDR1 LGHNA, CDR2 YSLEER. CD45RO-negative CD8 cells positively selected for CCR7 made up the naive population, which excluded terminally differentiated effector memory CD45RA+ cells.

V usage is TRBV4-3 and J usage is TRBJ1-5; D gene uncertain. The TCR originated in a man younger than 30 in good health. Sequenced: naive CD8+ T cells sorted from blood. The CDR3 nucleotides read TGCGCCAGCAGCCAAGACAGGACTCAGCCCCAGCATTTT. This gives the protein CASSQDRTQPQHF.